These T cell receptor beta chains were read from a single sample in a study of blood T cell repertoires in COVID-19. Method: immunoSEQ multiplex PCR; TCRdb's copy keeps in-frame clones and lacks some. This sample has around 400,000 clones, with 83% found just once. Sequencing used PBMCs or T cells enriched from blood (not recorded which). The source of these receptors is a woman between 45 and 60 years old who had recovered from COVID-19. CDR3s include the opening cysteine and the closing phenylalanine or tryptophan. A D gene is named only where the DNA matches it firmly. Clone size is stated in some rows and not others, as once, few, many or a class when expanded.

length: 15
J: TRBJ1-2
V: TRBV10-3
D: .
size: .
CDR3: CAISESMALGYGYTF
DNA: TGTGCCATCAGTGAGTCGATGGCCCTCGGGTATGGCTACACCTTC

length: 15
J: TRBJ1-2
V: TRBV5-6
D: TRBD1
size: .
CDR3: CASHDNGQGNYGYTF
DNA: TGTGCCAGCCATGACAACGGACAGGGGAACTATGGCTACACCTTC

length: 16
J: TRBJ2-3
V: TRBV30
D: TRBD1
size: .
CDR3: CAWSVSGGADTDTQYF
DNA: TGTGCCTGGAGTGTATCAGGGGGCGCGGACACAGATACGCAGTATTTT

length: 15
J: TRBJ1-1
V: TRBV11-2
D: .
size: .
CDR3: CASRDHRSLNTEAFF
DNA: TGTGCCAGCAGGGATCACAGGAGTTTGAACACTGAAGCTTTCTTT

length: 15
J: TRBJ1-1
V: TRBV5-1
D: TRBD1
size: .
CDR3: CASRGQAAGNTEAFF
DNA: TGCGCCAGCAGAGGACAGGCGGCGGGAAACACTGAAGCTTTCTTT

length: 14
J: TRBJ1-6
V: TRBV5-5
D: .
size: .
CDR3: CASSLGHDNSPLHF
DNA: TGTGCCAGCAGCTTGGGACATGATAATTCACCCCTCCACTTT

length: 16
J: TRBJ2-3
V: TRBV7-2
D: .
size: .
CDR3: CASRPTPDSRTDTQYF
DNA: TGTGCCAGCAGACCAACTCCGGACAGTCGCACAGATACGCAGTATTTT

length: 17
J: TRBJ2-7
V: TRBV3-1/TRBV3-2
D: TRBD1
size: .
CDR3: CASSQAIGPRGQQEQYF
DNA: TGTGCCAGCAGCCAAGCTATAGGTCCCAGGGGGCAGCAGGAGCAGTACTTC

length: 13
J: TRBJ2-1
V: TRBV27
D: .
size: .
CDR3: CASSLSRGNEQFF
DNA: TGTGCCAGCAGTTTATCGAGGGGGAATGAGCAGTTCTTC

length: 14
J: TRBJ1-2
V: TRBV19
D: .
size: .
CDR3: CASSINGGRVGYTF
DNA: TGTGCCAGTAGTATTAACGGGGGGCGAGTTGGCTACACCTTC

length: 14
J: TRBJ1-2
V: TRBV28
D: TRBD1
size: .
CDR3: CASSGPGQLYGYTF
DNA: TGTGCCAGCAGTGGACCGGGACAGCTCTATGGCTACACCTTC

length: 15
J: TRBJ2-1
V: TRBV27
D: .
size: .
CDR3: CASGSAYAGRNIQFF
DNA: TGTGCCAGCGGGTCCGCCTATGCGGGAAGGAATATTCAGTTCTTC

length: 14
J: TRBJ1-1
V: TRBV3-1/TRBV3-2
D: .
size: .
CDR3: CASSLTGPDGEAFF
DNA: TGTGCCAGCAGCCTCACTGGGCCCGACGGTGAAGCTTTCTTT

length: 16
J: TRBJ2-6
V: TRBV3-1/TRBV3-2
D: .
size: .
CDR3: CASSQGVGVGANVLTF
DNA: TGTGCCAGCAGCCAAGGGGTCGGGGTTGGGGCCAACGTCCTGACTTTC

length: 14
J: TRBJ1-4
V: TRBV5-1
D: .
size: .
CDR3: CASSRSSTNEKLFF
DNA: TGCGCCAGCAGCCGGTCCTCAACTAATGAAAAACTGTTTTTT

length: 15
J: TRBJ2-1
V: TRBV28
D: TRBD1
size: once
CDR3: CASSHRGRVYNEQFF
DNA: TGTGCCAGCAGCCACAGGGGGCGCGTCTACAATGAGCAGTTCTTC

length: 13
J: TRBJ2-7
V: TRBV14
D: .
size: .
CDR3: CASSQDWRGEQYF
DNA: TGTGCCAGCAGCCAAGATTGGAGGGGCGAGCAGTACTTC

length: 14
J: TRBJ1-3
V: TRBV9
D: TRBD1
size: .
CDR3: CASSAQGAGNTIYF
DNA: TGTGCCAGCAGCGCACAGGGGGCGGGAAACACCATATATTTT

length: 14
J: TRBJ2-5
V: TRBV5-8
D: .
size: .
CDR3: CASSLRGIRETQYF
DNA: TGTGCCAGCAGCCTCCGAGGGATACGAGAGACCCAGTACTTC

length: 14
J: TRBJ1-2
V: TRBV2
D: .
size: .
CDR3: CASSPREPYYGYTF
DNA: TGTGCCAGCAGCCCGAGGGAACCCTACTATGGCTACACCTTC

length: 17
J: TRBJ2-1
V: TRBV27
D: TRBD2
size: .
CDR3: CASSSPGLAGFYNEQFF
DNA: TGTGCCAGCAGTTCGCCGGGACTAGCGGGGTTCTACAATGAGCAGTTCTTC

length: 15
J: TRBJ2-1
V: TRBV13
D: .
size: .
CDR3: CASSLGGALYNEQFF
DNA: TGTGCCAGCAGCTTAGGTGGGGCCCTGTACAATGAGCAGTTCTTC

length: 13
J: TRBJ1-2
V: TRBV18
D: TRBD1
size: once
CDR3: CASSPSDRVGYTF
DNA: TGTGCCAGCTCACCTTCGGACAGGGTTGGCTACACCTTC

length: 14
J: TRBJ1-2
V: TRBV11-3
D: .
size: .
CDR3: CASSLEGGAYGYTF
DNA: TGTGCCAGCAGCTTAGAGGGGGGGGCCTATGGCTACACCTTC

length: 14
J: TRBJ2-7
V: TRBV11-2
D: .
size: .
CDR3: CASSLEHLSYEQYF
DNA: TGTGCCAGCAGCTTAGAACATCTCTCGTACGAGCAGTACTTC

length: 14
J: TRBJ1-2
V: TRBV4-3
D: TRBD1
size: .
CDR3: CASSRTGPGAGYTF
DNA: TGCGCCAGCAGCCGGACAGGGCCTGGGGCTGGCTACACCTTC

length: 15
J: TRBJ2-7
V: TRBV11-2
D: .
size: .
CDR3: CASSYRTGVTYEQYF
DNA: TGTGCCAGCAGCTATAGGACTGGCGTGACCTACGAGCAGTACTTC

length: 16
J: TRBJ1-5
V: TRBV19
D: TRBD1
size: .
CDR3: CASSTTRTGVGQPQHF
DNA: TGTGCCAGTAGTACAACGAGGACAGGGGTCGGCCAGCCCCAGCATTTT

length: 10
J: TRBJ2-5
V: TRBV20-1
D: .
size: .
CDR3: CSARRETQYF
DNA: TGCAGTGCTAGGAGAGAGACCCAGTACTTC

length: 16
J: TRBJ1-1
V: TRBV19
D: .
size: .
CDR3: CASSIDAPRPGTEAFF
DNA: TGTGCCAGTAGTATAGACGCTCCTAGACCGGGCACTGAAGCTTTCTTT

length: 12
J: TRBJ1-2
V: TRBV19
D: TRBD1
size: .
CDR3: CASSLTGGGYTF
DNA: TGTGCCAGTAGTTTGACAGGGGGTGGCTACACCTTC

length: 13
J: TRBJ2-7
V: TRBV7-2
D: .
size: .
CDR3: CASSGGQTYEQYF
DNA: TGTGCCAGCAGCGGAGGACAGACCTACGAGCAGTACTTC

length: 15
J: TRBJ2-1
V: TRBV9
D: TRBD2
size: .
CDR3: CASSRAGDSYNEQFF
DNA: TGTGCCAGCAGCAGAGCGGGAGACTCCTACAATGAGCAGTTCTTC

length: 13
J: TRBJ1-5
V: TRBV28
D: .
size: .
CDR3: CAGNRAWDQPQHF
DNA: TGTGCCGGAAACAGGGCCTGGGATCAGCCCCAGCATTTT

length: 15
J: TRBJ2-7
V: TRBV30
D: .
size: .
CDR3: CAWSEGQGGPYEQYF
DNA: TGTGCCTGGAGTGAAGGACAGGGAGGGCCCTACGAGCAGTACTTC

length: 16
J: TRBJ2-2
V: TRBV5-1
D: .
size: .
CDR3: CASSLAGRTNTGELFF
DNA: TGCGCCAGCAGCTTGGCAGGGCGGACGAACACCGGGGAGCTGTTTTTT

length: 11
J: TRBJ1-6
V: TRBV30
D: .
size: few
CDR3: CAWRSHSPLHF
DNA: TGTGCCTGGAGGTCTCATTCACCCCTCCACTTT

length: 13
J: TRBJ1-1
V: TRBV19
D: .
size: .
CDR3: CASSMGGYTEAFF
DNA: TGTGCCAGTAGTATGGGGGGGTACACTGAAGCTTTCTTT

length: 13
J: TRBJ2-3
V: TRBV15
D: .
size: .
CDR3: CATSPSSTDTQYF
DNA: TGTGCCACCAGCCCCTCTAGCACAGATACGCAGTATTTT

length: 13
J: TRBJ2-2
V: TRBV4-3
D: .
size: .
CDR3: CASSQDLTGELFF
DNA: TGCGCCAGCAGCCAAGACCTCACCGGGGAGCTGTTTTTT

length: 15
J: TRBJ2-7
V: TRBV5-6
D: .
size: .
CDR3: CASSSDRDNSYEQYF
DNA: TGTGCCAGCAGCTCAGACCGGGACAACTCCTACGAGCAGTACTTC

length: 18
J: TRBJ1-4
V: TRBV19
D: .
size: .
CDR3: CASSIKGIEGATNEKLFF
DNA: TGTGCCAGTAGTATTAAGGGAATTGAGGGGGCAACTAATGAAAAACTGTTTTTT

length: 13
J: TRBJ1-5
V: TRBV30
D: .
size: .
CDR3: CAWSPQGRQPQHF
DNA: TGTGCCTGGAGTCCACAGGGACGTCAGCCCCAGCATTTT

length: 15
J: TRBJ1-1
V: TRBV19
D: .
size: .
CDR3: CASSILGGMDTEAFF
DNA: TGTGCCAGTAGTATATTGGGGGGGATGGACACTGAAGCTTTCTTT

length: 16
J: TRBJ2-5
V: TRBV5-1
D: .
size: .
CDR3: CASSSPGLPGWETQYF
DNA: TGCGCCAGCAGCTCGCCGGGACTTCCTGGTTGGGAGACCCAGTACTTC

length: 16
J: TRBJ1-2
V: TRBV9
D: .
size: .
CDR3: CASSVAPTGRGYGYTF
DNA: TGTGCCAGCAGCGTGGCCCCGACCGGCAGAGGGTATGGCTACACCTTC

length: 16
J: TRBJ1-3
V: TRBV4-1
D: .
size: .
CDR3: CASSQLTGNSGNTIYF
DNA: TGCGCCAGCAGCCAACTCACAGGGAATTCCGGAAACACCATATATTTT

length: 13
J: TRBJ1-2
V: TRBV12-3/TRBV12-4
D: .
size: .
CDR3: CASSLDQVSPYTF
DNA: TGTGCCAGCAGTTTAGATCAGGTATCCCCCTACACCTTC

length: 14
J: TRBJ1-5
V: TRBV6-2/TRBV6-3
D: .
size: .
CDR3: CASSRRVSNQPQHF
DNA: TGTGCCAGCAGCCGACGGGTTAGCAATCAGCCCCAGCATTTT

length: 19
J: TRBJ1-5
V: TRBV23-1
D: .
size: once
CDR3: CASSQSNAIQGPTDQPQHF
DNA: TGCGCCAGCAGTCAATCAAACGCCATACAGGGCCCCACCGATCAGCCCCAGCATTTT

length: 16
J: TRBJ2-1
V: TRBV5-6
D: .
size: .
CDR3: CASSLGLPSWSDEQFF
DNA: TGTGCCAGCAGCTTGGGTCTGCCGAGTTGGTCGGATGAGCAGTTCTTC

length: 13
J: TRBJ1-2
V: TRBV7-3
D: TRBD1
size: .
CDR3: CASSPRQGSGYTF
DNA: TGTGCCAGCAGCCCGAGACAGGGTAGTGGCTACACCTTC

length: 15
J: TRBJ1-2
V: TRBV6-6
D: .
size: .
CDR3: CASSYAEFSNYGYTF
DNA: TGTGCCAGCAGTTACGCAGAATTTTCTAACTATGGCTACACCTTC

length: 13
J: TRBJ1-2
V: TRBV6-6
D: TRBD1
size: .
CDR3: CASSPTGGYGYTF
DNA: TGTGCCAGCAGTCCTACAGGGGGCTATGGCTACACCTTC

length: 12
J: TRBJ1-5
V: TRBV30
D: .
size: .
CDR3: CAWSAQLEAQHF
DNA: TGTGCCTGGAGTGCGCAACTGGAGGCCCAGCATTTT